These T cell receptor beta chains were read from a single sample in a study of blood T cell repertoires in COVID-19. The repertoire was sequenced with immunoSEQ multiplex PCR; TCRdb's copy has only in-frame clones and lacks some. The sample holds 350,000 or so clones; roughly nine tenths are singletons and the top ten take under 1.3%. Sequences were obtained from PBMCs or T cells enriched from blood (not recorded which). These receptors originate from a woman between 25 and 40 years old who had recovered from COVID-19. Both conserved end residues are part of each CDR3. A D gene is named only where the DNA matches it firmly.

j_gene,v_gene,d_gene,CDR3aa
TRBJ2-1,TRBV3-1/TRBV3-2,-,CASSQSLGVHEQFF
TRBJ2-7,TRBV11-2,-,CASSLNRDLGYEQYF
TRBJ1-5,TRBV28,-,CASSFPSRGSGNQPQHF
TRBJ2-7,TRBV5-4,TRBD1,CASSILQGAHEQYF
TRBJ2-1,TRBV7-9,TRBD1,CASSPIQGSDEQFF
TRBJ2-7,TRBV3-1/TRBV3-2,-,CASSLQVSYEQYF
TRBJ1-2,TRBV2,-,CASRGDLRNGYTF
TRBJ2-2,TRBV7-8,-,CASSLGTAITGELFF
TRBJ1-5,TRBV27,TRBD1,CASSFNRGANQPQHF
TRBJ2-4,TRBV11-2,-,CASSYRRQAAAKNIQYF